Listed here are 31 T cell receptor beta chains from one sample, sequenced in a study of cytomegalovirus exposure and HLA in healthy donors. PCR amplification relied on 60 Vbeta primers (plus 13 Jbeta primers). Sequenced by immunoSEQ multiplex PCR; TCRdb stores in-frame clones only, minus some. The table includes approximately 110,000 clones, about 76% detected once. The sequencing input was PBMCs. The receptors originated from an older woman in good health and CMV-seropositive.

The chain couples TRBV19 to TRBJ1-2; 9 bases agree with TRBD1. CDR1 and CDR2 from the germline V gene are LNHDA and SQIVND (reference sequence). The ends lost 7 bases at V and 4 bases at J; junction bases unmatched: 4. CDR3 length: 13 residues. The CDR3: CASNTGGLYGYTF. CDR3 DNA: TGTGCCAGTAATACAGGGGGCCTCTATGGCTACACCTTC.

V and J are TRBV9 and TRBJ1-2; 9 nucleotides match TRBD1. V shed 0 bases, J shed 2 bases, and the junction held 20 bases outside the gene matches. Germline V gene lookup returns CDR1 SGDLS and CDR2 YYNGEE. The length of the CDR3 is 21 residues. CDR3 DNA sequence: TGTGCCAGCAGCGTAGAGCTCCGTCCCGGGACAGGGTGGGAGGGAAACTATGGCTACACCTTC. It translates to CASSVELRPGTGWEGNYGYTF.

The CDR3 sequence: CASSTHLQGAQGYTF. The CDR3 DNA reads TGTGCCAGCAGCACTCATTTACAGGGGGCGCAGGGCTACACCTTC. This chain links TRBV9 with TRBJ1-2, with TRBD1 matching 9 bases. Germline V gene data show CDR1 as SGDLS and CDR2 as YYNGEE. The CDR3 is 15 residues long. With V trimmed by 4 bases and J by 8 bases, 12 bases remained unmatched.

V and J are TRBV10-1 and TRBJ2-1; 7 nucleotides match TRBD2. The J segment lost 3 bases and the V segment lost 8 bases, leaving 10 bases of the junction unmatched. The CDR3 consists of 15 residues. In germline, CDR1 is WNHNN, CDR2 SYGVQD (reference sequence). CDR3 coding DNA: TGCGCCAGCCGCAGGGTGACTAGCTTCTACAATGAGCAGTTCTTC. It specifies CASRRVTSFYNEQFF.

This chain uses TRBV5-4 with TRBJ2-5; 15 bases line up with TRBD2. The V segment lost 4 bases and the J segment 6 bases; nucleotides outside the gene matches: 4. The CDR3 loop spans 15 amino acids. CDR1 and CDR2 from the germline V gene are SGHNT and YYREEE (reference sequence). The CDR3 sequence: CASSIGTSGGQTQYF. CDR3 coding DNA: TGTGCCAGCAGCATCGGGACTAGCGGGGGGCAGACCCAGTACTTC.

The chain carries TRBV7-9 and TRBJ2-1; TRBD1 is a possible D gene (6 bases). This CDR3 has 15 amino acids. Germline lookup yields CDR1 SEHNR and CDR2 FQNEAQ (reference sequence). The V and J ends lost 2 bases and 8 bases respectively, with 16 bases between them. As DNA, the CDR3 is TGTGCCAGCAGCTTATTGGTCCAGGGGAAGGATGAGCAGTTCTTC. This encodes CASSLLVQGKDEQFF.

The J gene is TRBJ1-1, the V gene TRBV15; perhaps TRBD1 as D (6 bases). V dropped 6 bases and J dropped 1 base, with 12 bases sitting between them. The germline gives CDR1 LNHNV, CDR2 YYDKDF (reference sequence). This CDR3 comprises 14 residues. The CDR3 DNA sequence: TGTGCCACCAGGAGGACAGAGCAGAACACTGAAGCTTTCTTT. It specifies CATRRTEQNTEAFF.

J is TRBJ1-3 and V is TRBV30; D may be TRBD1 (5 bases). V was shortened by 0 bases and J by 2 bases, with 14 bases between the two germline ends. The CDR3 sequence is 16 residues long. Germline V gene lookup returns CDR1 GTSNPN and CDR2 SVGIG (reference sequence). The CDR3 loop is CAWSVSPPGTGNTIYF. The CDR3 nucleotides are TGTGCCTGGAGTGTAAGCCCCCCAGGGACTGGAAACACCATATATTTT.

This clone came up a few times. CDR3 DNA: TGTGCCAGCAGTACCCTCCGGGACACCCTGTCTAACTATGGCTACACCTTC. Residues: CASSTLRDTLSNYGYTF. The gene calls are TRBV27 and TRBJ1-2; tentatively, D is TRBD1 (6 bases). The germline V gene has CDR1 MNHEY and CDR2 SMNVEV (reference sequence). Deletions cut 5 bases from V and 0 bases from J, with 19 bases between. The CDR3 length is 17 residues.

The rearrangement joins TRBV27 to TRBJ2-1; D gene ambiguous. The length of the CDR3 is 12 residues. Germline CDR1 reads MNHEY; CDR2 reads SMNVEV (reference sequence). V was shortened by 0 bases and J by 10 bases, with 7 bases between the two germline ends. The CDR3 reads CASSLSRYEQFF. The CDR3 DNA reads TGTGCCAGCAGTTTATCCCGCTACGAGCAGTTCTTC.

The chain has TRBV9 and TRBJ1-1, with D perhaps matching TRBD1 (6 bases). This CDR3 region has 15 residues. Germline CDR1 reads SGDLS; CDR2 reads YYNGEE. V was clipped by 0 bases and J by 4 bases, with 13 bases between them. The CDR3: CASSVASGGGTEAFF. CDR3 sequence (DNA): TGTGCCAGCAGCGTAGCGTCTGGGGGCGGCACTGAAGCTTTCTTT.

The chain has TRBV7-6 and TRBJ2-2, with D perhaps TRBD2 (5 bases). The CDR3 has 15 residues. Trimming removed 4 bases at V and 2 bases at J, with 11 bases between. The germline V gene encodes CDR1 SGHVS and CDR2 FNYEAQ. The CDR3 loop is CASSSERLNTGELFF. CDR3 DNA: TGTGCCAGCAGCTCCGAGCGGCTTAACACCGGGGAGCTGTTTTTT. Variable domain in full (rest from reference TRBV7-6 and TRBJ2-2): GAGVSQSPRYKVTKRGQDVALRCDPISGHVSLYWYRQALGQGPEFLTYFNYEAQQDKSGLPNDRFSAERPEGSISTLTIQRTEQRDSAMYRCASSSERLNTGELFFGEGSRLTVL.

This chain joins TRBV5-6 and TRBJ1-2; TRBD1 aligns across 9 bases. The CDR3 contains 14 residues. The germline CDR1 and CDR2 sequences are SGHDT and YYEEEE. V was clipped by 5 bases and J by 4 bases; unmatched bases: 6. CDR3 loop: CASRSQGAVYGYTF. DNA of the CDR3: TGTGCCAGCAGATCACAGGGGGCTGTCTATGGCTACACCTTC.

The chain has TRBV7-9 and TRBJ1-2; the D is unclear. Germline V gives CDR1 SEHNR, CDR2 FQNEAQ (reference sequence). The CDR3 is 14 amino acids. Trimming cost V 1 base and J 7 bases, with 13 bases left between them. CDR3 nucleotides: TGTGCCAGCAGCTTAGAAGCAGGCCCGAGTGGCTACACCTTC. Encoded protein: CASSLEAGPSGYTF.

This clone was observed a handful of times. The genes are TRBV19 and TRBJ2-5; TRBD2 matches at 8 bases. The CDR3 runs to 15 residues. The V segment lost 5 bases and the J segment 2 bases; nucleotides outside the gene matches: 7. Per germline, CDR1 LNHDA and CDR2 SQIVND (reference sequence). In DNA form, the CDR3 reads TGTGCCAGTAGTGTCGGTATAGCGGGACAAGAGACCCAGTACTTC. Translated, it gives CASSVGIAGQETQYF.

In this sample, this clone turned up a few times. The chain uses TRBV6-5 and TRBJ2-7, with 7 bases identical to TRBD1. Germline assignment: CDR1 MNHEY and CDR2 SVGAGI. V shed 6 bases, J shed 7 bases, and the junction held 12 bases outside the gene matches. The CDR3 length is 14 residues. CDR3 region: CASSPGTEGREQYF. The CDR3 bases are TGTGCCAGCAGCCCCGGGACAGAAGGTCGGGAGCAGTACTTC.

The chain combines TRBV23-1 with TRBJ1-2; 8 nucleotides line up with TRBD1. TRBV23-1 is an ORF; its function is uncertain. The CDR3 sequence is 15 residues long. V shed 0 bases and J 0 bases; nucleotides not matched to a gene: 0. The CDR3 loop reads CASSQSTGANYGYTF. For the CDR3, the DNA is TGCGCCAGCAGTCAATCGACAGGGGCTAACTATGGCTACACCTTC.

The chain is built from TRBV7-3 and TRBJ2-3; TRBD2 matches at 7 bases. The germline CDR1 and CDR2 sequences are SGHTA and FQGTGA. The CDR3 contains 15 residues. V shed 2 bases, J shed 4 bases, and the junction held 6 bases outside the gene matches. For the CDR3, the DNA is TGTGCCAGCAGCTTATGGGCGGGAGAGTCAGATACGCAGTATTTT. This sequence encodes CASSLWAGESDTQYF.

This clone showed up just once. The chain joins TRBV6-1 to TRBJ2-5; tentatively, D is TRBD2 (5 bases). Germline assignment: CDR1 MNHNS and CDR2 SASEGT. The CDR3 is 9 residues long. This CDR3 is CGSGETQYF. CDR3 DNA sequence: TGTGGCTCGGGGGAGACCCAGTACTTC.

The chain uses TRBV2 and TRBJ2-5; TRBD1 matches 8 bases. With the DNA end fitting TRBJ2-7 better, the J assignment may be wrong. The CDR3 has 15 residues. CDR1 and CDR2 from the germline V gene are SNHLY and FYNNEI. The DNA for the CDR3 is TGTGCCAGCAGTGAAGGGACAGGGATAAGCTACGAGCAGTACTTC. Translated, it gives CASSEGTGISYEQYF.

The chain uses TRBV5-4 and TRBJ2-3, with D unclear. Germline CDR1 SGHNT, CDR2 YYREEE (reference sequence). The CDR3 has 15 amino acids. V dropped 0 bases and J dropped 0 bases, with 8 bases sitting between them. The CDR3 loop reads CASSLDFASTDTQYF. The CDR3 nucleotides read TGTGCCAGCAGCTTGGACTTTGCTAGCACAGATACGCAGTATTTT.

The chain links TRBV5-8 to TRBJ1-1; maybe TRBD1 (5 bases). The CDR3 runs 15 residues. V lost 0 bases, J lost 5 bases, and 14 bases lay in between. CDR1 and CDR2 (germline): SGHTS, YDEGEE. The CDR3, as DNA: TGTGCCAGCAGCTTGGAGGTTTTCAGGACAACTGAAGCTTTCTTT. Residues: CASSLEVFRTTEAFF. Full variable domain (remainder filled in from reference TRBV5-8 and TRBJ1-1): EAGVTQSPTHLIKTRGQQATLRCSPISGHTSVYWYQQALGLGLQFLLWYDEGEERNRGNFPPRFSGRQFPNYSSELNVNALELEDSALYLCASSLEVFRTTEAFFGQGTRLTVV.

The chain uses TRBV10-3 and TRBJ1-4; a weak D match, TRBD1 (6 bases). Trimming removed 0 bases from V and 5 bases from J, with 16 bases in between. The CDR3 length is 17 residues. Germline V lookup: CDR1 ENHRY, CDR2 SYGVKD. In DNA form, the CDR3 reads TGTGCCATCAGTGAGTCACAGGGAGCAAATCTGAATGAAAAACTGTTTTTT. This codes for CAISESQGANLNEKLFF.

This clone was found once. The J gene is TRBJ2-2, the V gene TRBV10-3; tentative D call: TRBD2 (6 bases). Germline assignment: CDR1 ENHRY and CDR2 SYGVKD. The V gene lost 9 bases and the J gene lost 3 bases, with 8 bases spanning the gap. The CDR3 consists of 12 residues. The CDR3 sequence: CAIGTYTGELFF. Written as DNA, the CDR3 is TGTGCCATAGGGACTTACACCGGGGAGCTGTTTTTT.

The rearrangement links TRBV4-3 to TRBJ2-1, with TRBD2 identical over 7 bases. The J segment lost 8 bases and the V segment lost 4 bases, leaving 11 bases of the junction unmatched. This CDR3 region has 15 residues. Germline CDR1 and CDR2: LGHNA and YSLEER. CDR3 nucleotide sequence: TGCGCCAGCAGCCTCGGACTAGGAGGGACCCATGAGCAGTTCTTC. Encoded protein: CASSLGLGGTHEQFF.

The CDR3 DNA reads as TGTGCCAGCAGTGGGCCGGGACTAGCGAAAGGCGGGGAGCTGTTTTTT. Amino acids: CASSGPGLAKGGELFF. The V gene is TRBV2, the J gene TRBJ2-2, with 10 bases fitting TRBD2. V dropped 4 bases and J dropped 7; count of bases not matched to a gene: 9. This CDR3 comprises 16 residues. Germline-derived CDR1 and CDR2 are SNHLY and FYNNEI.

The gene calls are TRBV7-9 and TRBJ2-6; a possible D gene is TRBD1 (5 bases). The CDR3 consists of 15 residues. Trimming took 4 bases from V and 0 from J, leaving 7 bases between them. Germline V gene data show CDR1 as SEHNR and CDR2 as FQNEAQ (reference sequence). For the CDR3, the DNA is TGTGCCAGCAGCTACAGGCTCTCTGGGGCCAACGTCCTGACTTTC. Amino acids: CASSYRLSGANVLTF. The full variable domain, in which reference TRBV7-9 and TRBJ2-6 provide the parts outside the CDR3, is DTGVSQNPRHKITKRGQNVTFRCDPISEHNRLYWYRQTLGQGPEFLTYFQNEAQLEKSRLLSDRFSAERPKGSFSTLEIQRTEQGDSAMYLCASSYRLSGANVLTFGAGSRLTVL.

CDR3 residues: CASNPDRGRIHNEQFF. The CDR3 DNA is TGTGCCAGCAACCCTGACAGGGGACGGATTCACAATGAGCAGTTCTTC. V is TRBV5-6 and J is TRBJ2-1, with 8 bases identical to TRBD1. The CDR3 contains 16 residues. Trimming cost V 6 bases and J 5 bases; bases outside gene matches: 13. Germline values: CDR1 SGHDT, CDR2 YYEEEE. The entire variable domain, with the rest obtained from reference TRBV5-6 and TRBJ2-1, is as follows: DAGVTQSPTHLIKTRGQQVTLRCSPKSGHDTVSWYQQALGQGPQFIFQYYEEEERQRGNFPDRFSGHQFPNYSSELNVNALLLGDSALYLCASNPDRGRIHNEQFFGPGTRLTVL.

The chain has TRBV14 and TRBJ2-3, with 7 bases fitting TRBD1. CDR3 length: 17 residues. Germline V gene lookup returns CDR1 SGHDN and CDR2 FVKESK. After removal of 0 bases from V and 5 bases from J, the junction contained 11 bases not matched to a gene. The CDR3: CASSQEAVIQGKDTQYF. CDR3 sequence (DNA): TGTGCCAGCAGCCAAGAGGCGGTAATACAGGGGAAAGATACGCAGTATTTT. Full variable domain (missing parts from reference TRBV14 and TRBJ2-3): EAGVTQFPSHSVIEKGQTVTLRCDPISGHDNLYWYRRVMGKEIKFLLHFVKESKQDESGMPNNRFLAERTGGTYSTLKVQPAELEDSGVYFCASSQEAVIQGKDTQYFGPGTRLTVL.

In its sample, this clone was seen once. CDR3 sequence: CASSLRAGDQETQYF. The DNA for the CDR3 is TGTGCCAGCAGCTTAAGGGCAGGGGATCAAGAGACCCAGTACTTC. This chain links TRBV7-3 with TRBJ2-5, with D possibly matching TRBD1 (6 bases). Trimming stripped 1 base from V and 2 bases from J, with 11 bases between. Germline CDR1 reads SGHTA; CDR2 reads FQGTGA. The CDR3 is 15 residues long.

This clone was counted a single time. The chain couples TRBV6-1 to TRBJ1-5, with a tentative D call TRBD1 (6 bases). Germline V gene data show CDR1 as MNHNS and CDR2 as SASEGT. The CDR3 runs 15 residues. The V end was cut by 2 bases, the J end by 3 bases, with 11 bases between. The DNA for the CDR3 is TGTGCCAGCAGTGAAAGCCAGGGGAACAATCAGCCCCAGCATTTT. Translated, it gives CASSESQGNNQPQHF.